Here is one T cell receptor beta chain with its context. The data derive from a study of T cells in Graves' hyperthyroidism and ophthalmopathy. Germline trimming cut 8 bases from V and 1 base from J; bases unmatched to any gene: 12. CDR1 LNHDA and CDR2 SQIVND come from the germline V gene (reference sequence). The CDR3 is made up of 16 amino acids. The TCR beta CDR3 regions underwent amplification using RNA transcripts as the source. Researchers ran a first-round RT-PCR on the TCR CDR3 using the HTBI primer set. Each CDR3 protein is one row after TCRdb ran MiXCR on the multiplex PCR reads. The sample includes more than 300,000 distinct CDR3 sequences, 18% seen only once; the top ten take about 38%.

The sequenced sample consisted of blood. The rearrangement links TRBV19 to TRBJ2-7; 9 nucleotides line up with TRBD1. This receptor was taken from a young man with Graves' ophthalmopathy. The CDR3 bases are TGTGCCAGTTCGACTGGACAGGGGATTACTTCCTACGAGCAGTACTTC. This sequence encodes CASSTGQGITSYEQYF.